One sample yielded the 9 T cell receptor beta chains listed below, sequenced in a study of blood T cell repertoires in COVID-19. Profiled with immunoSEQ multiplex PCR; TCRdb holds only in-frame clones, not every one. The sample holds under 300,000 clones, around 88% seen once. The sample comprised PBMCs or T cells enriched from blood (not recorded which). Receptor source: a middle-aged man who had recovered from COVID-19.

This clone was counted at least ten times. The V and J genes are TRBV6-1 and TRBJ2-1; TRBD2 matches at 9 bases. Germline CDR1 reads MNHNS; CDR2 reads SASEGT. Losses at the gene ends were 6 bases for V and 6 bases for J; bases not matched to a gene: 9. CDR3 size: 15 residues. CDR3 DNA: TGTGCCAGCAGACCCCGGGTAGCGGGAGCCAATGAGCAGTTCTTC. Translation gives CASRPRVAGANEQFF.

The rearrangement uses TRBV19 and TRBJ1-4, with D unclear. The germline CDR1 and CDR2 sequences are LNHDA and SQIVND (reference sequence). V shed 3 bases and J shed 0 bases, with 8 bases lying between them. The CDR3 has 15 residues. The DNA of the CDR3 is TGTGCCAGTAGTATTAACAGAGCAACTAATGAAAAACTGTTTTTT. It translates to CASSINRATNEKLFF.

This clone was counted once. This rearrangement joins TRBV9 to TRBJ2-4; the match to TRBD2 covers 9 bases. Losses at the gene ends were 4 bases for V and 0 bases for J; bases not matched to a gene: 5. The CDR3 is 16 amino acids. Looked up from germline, CDR1 is SGDLS and CDR2 is YYNGEE. The CDR3, as DNA: TGTGCCAGCAGCCCATATAGCGGGAGAGCCAAAAACATTCAGTACTTC. Protein sequence: CASSPYSGRAKNIQYF.

The chain links TRBV10-1 to TRBJ2-7; TRBD2 matches at 8 bases. Germline values: CDR1 WNHNN, CDR2 SYGVQD (reference sequence). V gave up 3 bases and J gave up 3 bases; unmatched junction bases: 1. The CDR3 runs to 13 residues. The CDR3 coding sequence is TGCGCCAGCAGTGACGGGGGGGACTACGAGCAGTACTTC. The encoded protein is CASSDGGDYEQYF.

In nucleotides, the CDR3 is TGTGCCAGTACCCCGGATACAGGGAATTCACCCCTCCACTTT. It yields the protein CASTPDTGNSPLHF. The gene calls are TRBV19 and TRBJ1-6, with a tentative D call TRBD1 (6 bases). Per germline, CDR1 LNHDA and CDR2 SQIVND (reference sequence). This CDR3 is 14 amino acids long. V lost 7 bases to trimming and J lost 7 bases, with 14 bases between them.

DNA of the CDR3: TGTGCCAGCAGTTTCCAAGGTACTAGCGCGAGGGGCACAGATACGCAGTATTTT. This codes for CASSFQGTSARGTDTQYF. The V and J genes are TRBV28 and TRBJ2-3; 7 nucleotides line up with TRBD2. Losses at the gene ends were 3 bases for V and 1 base for J; bases not matched to a gene: 13. Per germline, CDR1 MDHEN and CDR2 SYDVKM. This CDR3 has 18 residues.

V and J are TRBV4-3 and TRBJ2-7; TRBD2 might be the D (7 bases). V lost 3 bases and J 2 bases, leaving 11 bases between the germline ends. The germline V gene has CDR1 LGHNA and CDR2 YSLEER. The CDR3 spans 14 residues. Written as DNA, the CDR3 is TGCGCCAGCAGCCAGGGGGAGGGGGCCTACGAGCAGTACTTC. Residues: CASSQGEGAYEQYF.

This clone was found once. This rearrangement joins TRBV30 to TRBJ2-6; 10 nucleotides match TRBD1. The CDR3 has 16 amino acids. V lost 7 bases and J lost 2; bases outside the gene matches: 8. Germline V lookup: CDR1 GTSNPN, CDR2 SVGIG (reference sequence). CDR3 coding DNA: TGTGCCTCGGCGGGACAGGGGTTTGCTGGGGCCAACGTCCTGACTTTC. It codes for CASAGQGFAGANVLTF.

This chain joins TRBV11-3 and TRBJ2-1; maybe TRBD1 (6 bases). V dropped 2 bases and J dropped 7 bases, with 12 bases sitting between them. Germline V gene data show CDR1 as SGHNT and CDR2 as YENEEA. This CDR3 has 14 residues. This CDR3 reads CASSLSRGSNEQFF. CDR3 bases: TGTGCCAGCAGCTTATCCAGGGGTTCGAATGAGCAGTTCTTC.